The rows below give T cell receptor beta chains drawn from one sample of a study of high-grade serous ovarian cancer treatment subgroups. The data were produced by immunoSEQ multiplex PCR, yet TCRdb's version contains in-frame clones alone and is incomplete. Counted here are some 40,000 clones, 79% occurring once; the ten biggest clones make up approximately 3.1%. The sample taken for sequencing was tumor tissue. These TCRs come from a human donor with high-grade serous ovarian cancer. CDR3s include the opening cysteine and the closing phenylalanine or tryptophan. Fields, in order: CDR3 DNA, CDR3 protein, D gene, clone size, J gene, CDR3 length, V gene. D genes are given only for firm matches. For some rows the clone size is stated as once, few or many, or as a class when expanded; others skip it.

CDR3nt: TGTGCCAGCAGTGATCTTTACAGGGGGCGCATTGAGCAGTTCTTC
CDR3aa: CASSDLYRGRIEQFF
d_gene: TRBD1
abundance: NA
j_gene: TRBJ2-1
len: 15
v_gene: TRBV25-1

CDR3nt: TGTGCCAGCAGCTTGACAACGAACACCGGGGAGCTGTTTTTT
CDR3aa: CASSLTTNTGELFF
d_gene: NA
abundance: few
j_gene: TRBJ2-2
len: 14
v_gene: TRBV11-3

CDR3nt: TGTGCCAGCAGTATAACAGGCGCCTACGAGCAGTACTTC
CDR3aa: CASSITGAYEQYF
d_gene: NA
abundance: NA
j_gene: TRBJ2-7
len: 13
v_gene: TRBV27

CDR3nt: TGTGCCAGTAGTCCCCGGGGACCGGATCGTCGGTTCTTC
CDR3aa: CASSPRGPDRRFF
d_gene: NA
abundance: NA
j_gene: TRBJ2-1
len: 13
v_gene: TRBV19

CDR3nt: TGTGCCAGCAGTGATCTTGGGACAGCCGAACCCTACGAGCAGTACTTC
CDR3aa: CASSDLGTAEPYEQYF
d_gene: TRBD1
abundance: NA
j_gene: TRBJ2-7
len: 16
v_gene: TRBV25-1

CDR3nt: TGTGCCAGCAGCGTAAAGGGGGAGAATACGCAGTATTTT
CDR3aa: CASSVKGENTQYF
d_gene: NA
abundance: NA
j_gene: TRBJ2-3
len: 13
v_gene: TRBV9

CDR3nt: TGTGCCAGCAGCTTGGCACCCGGGAACTCCTACGAGCAGTACTTC
CDR3aa: CASSLAPGNSYEQYF
d_gene: NA
abundance: NA
j_gene: TRBJ2-7
len: 15
v_gene: TRBV5-5

CDR3nt: TGTGCCAGCAGTAGGGACTTCACAGATACGCAGTATTTT
CDR3aa: CASSRDFTDTQYF
d_gene: NA
abundance: NA
j_gene: TRBJ2-3
len: 13
v_gene: TRBV2

CDR3nt: TGTGCCAGCAGCGCGGTGGAGAGCAATCAGCCCCAGCATTTT
CDR3aa: CASSAVESNQPQHF
d_gene: NA
abundance: once
j_gene: TRBJ1-5
len: 14
v_gene: TRBV2

CDR3nt: TGCGCCAGCAGCCAAGGTAGCGGACTCTACGAGCAGTACTTC
CDR3aa: CASSQGSGLYEQYF
d_gene: NA
abundance: NA
j_gene: TRBJ2-7
len: 14
v_gene: TRBV4-3

CDR3nt: TGTGCCAGCAGTCAGATCCCTAATGAAAAACTGTTTTTT
CDR3aa: CASSQIPNEKLFF
d_gene: NA
abundance: NA
j_gene: TRBJ1-4
len: 13
v_gene: TRBV6-1

CDR3nt: TGTGCCAGCAGTGAAGCGCGGGACCTCTCTGGAAACACCATATATTTT
CDR3aa: CASSEARDLSGNTIYF
d_gene: NA
abundance: NA
j_gene: TRBJ1-3
len: 16
v_gene: TRBV6-1

CDR3nt: TGTGCCAGCAGGATGAACACCGGGGAGCTGTTTTTT
CDR3aa: CASRMNTGELFF
d_gene: NA
abundance: NA
j_gene: TRBJ2-2
len: 12
v_gene: TRBV2

CDR3nt: TGTGCCAGCAGCTTACGGGACAACAATGAGCAGTTCTTC
CDR3aa: CASSLRDNNEQFF
d_gene: NA
abundance: NA
j_gene: TRBJ2-1
len: 13
v_gene: TRBV7-3

CDR3nt: TGTGCCAGCAGCCCGGGGGGTTCAGATACGCAGTATTTT
CDR3aa: CASSPGGSDTQYF
d_gene: TRBD2
abundance: NA
j_gene: TRBJ2-3
len: 13
v_gene: TRBV7-3

CDR3nt: TGTGCCAGCAGCTTCGGTGAGGGGAGTGGCTACACCTTC
CDR3aa: CASSFGEGSGYTF
d_gene: NA
abundance: NA
j_gene: TRBJ1-2
len: 13
v_gene: TRBV11-1

CDR3nt: TGTGCCAGCAGCTTAGGGGTTGGGGGGGTCGATGAAGCTTTCTTT
CDR3aa: CASSLGVGGVDEAFF
d_gene: NA
abundance: NA
j_gene: TRBJ1-1
len: 15
v_gene: TRBV11-2

CDR3nt: TGTGCCAGCAGTTTCCGGGGTTATAATGAAAAACTGTTTTTT
CDR3aa: CASSFRGYNEKLFF
d_gene: NA
abundance: once
j_gene: TRBJ1-4
len: 14
v_gene: TRBV28

CDR3nt: TGTGCCAGCAGCTTAGGCCGGGAGGGGCCCTACGAGCAGTACTTC
CDR3aa: CASSLGREGPYEQYF
d_gene: TRBD2
abundance: NA
j_gene: TRBJ2-7
len: 15
v_gene: TRBV7-2

CDR3nt: TGTGCCAGCAGCCAAGGTCCCGGGTGGGGCACAGATACGCAGTATTTT
CDR3aa: CASSQGPGWGTDTQYF
d_gene: NA
abundance: NA
j_gene: TRBJ2-3
len: 16
v_gene: TRBV4-2

CDR3nt: TGTGCCAGCAGCCTCCGAGGGGCAGGAGGCGGCGGGGAGCTGTTTTTT
CDR3aa: CASSLRGAGGGGELFF
d_gene: NA
abundance: NA
j_gene: TRBJ2-2
len: 16
v_gene: TRBV4-2

CDR3nt: TGTGCCAGCAGCGAGCTTAGGGGGAACGGAAACACCATATATTTT
CDR3aa: CASSELRGNGNTIYF
d_gene: NA
abundance: NA
j_gene: TRBJ1-3
len: 15
v_gene: TRBV6-1

CDR3nt: TGTGCCAGCACCGCAAATCGCACGGGGACTAGCGGGGCCAATGAGCAGTTCTTC
CDR3aa: CASTANRTGTSGANEQFF
d_gene: TRBD2
abundance: once
j_gene: TRBJ2-1
len: 18
v_gene: TRBV28

CDR3nt: TGTGCCAGCAGTAAACCGGGACTTCAGAATGAAAAACTGTTTTTT
CDR3aa: CASSKPGLQNEKLFF
d_gene: NA
abundance: NA
j_gene: TRBJ1-4
len: 15
v_gene: TRBV2

CDR3nt: TGCGCCAGCAGCGGGGGACTAGCGGGAGTGACCCAGTACTTC
CDR3aa: CASSGGLAGVTQYF
d_gene: TRBD2
abundance: NA
j_gene: TRBJ2-5
len: 14
v_gene: TRBV5-1

CDR3nt: TGTGCCAGCAGCTCGGGACTACAATACAATGAGCAGTTCTTC
CDR3aa: CASSSGLQYNEQFF
d_gene: TRBD2
abundance: NA
j_gene: TRBJ2-1
len: 14
v_gene: TRBV27

CDR3nt: TGTGCCAGCAAAAGGGGACAGAACAATGAGCAGTTCTTC
CDR3aa: CASKRGQNNEQFF
d_gene: TRBD1
abundance: medium-sized
j_gene: TRBJ2-1
len: 13
v_gene: TRBV2

CDR3nt: TGTGCCAGCAGCTTAGGTCCCGGGGAGACCCAGTACTTC
CDR3aa: CASSLGPGETQYF
d_gene: NA
abundance: NA
j_gene: TRBJ2-5
len: 13
v_gene: TRBV5-6

CDR3nt: TGTGCCAGCAGCCCCCTCGCGGCGGGAGTGGTCCAAGAGACCCAGTACTTC
CDR3aa: CASSPLAAGVVQETQYF
d_gene: TRBD2
abundance: NA
j_gene: TRBJ2-5
len: 17
v_gene: TRBV7-2

CDR3nt: TGTGCCAGCCAGACACCGGGACTAGCGGGGAAGAGCACAGATACGCAGTATTTT
CDR3aa: CASQTPGLAGKSTDTQYF
d_gene: TRBD2
abundance: NA
j_gene: TRBJ2-3
len: 18
v_gene: TRBV9

CDR3nt: TGTGCCAGCAGTTACGTTGGCAGGGTAGGAGATGGCTACACCTTC
CDR3aa: CASSYVGRVGDGYTF
d_gene: NA
abundance: few
j_gene: TRBJ1-2
len: 15
v_gene: TRBV6-6

CDR3nt: TGTGCCAGCAGCTTAGTACCGGGACTCCCGGTAGGTTACGAGCAGTACTTC
CDR3aa: CASSLVPGLPVGYEQYF
d_gene: NA
abundance: once
j_gene: TRBJ2-7
len: 17
v_gene: TRBV11-2

CDR3nt: TGCGCCAGCCGCTCCGGCAGGGAAAAATACGAGCAGTACTTC
CDR3aa: CASRSGREKYEQYF
d_gene: NA
abundance: NA
j_gene: TRBJ2-7
len: 14
v_gene: TRBV5-1

CDR3nt: TGTGCCAGCAGTTTATTATGGGGGCCCTATGAAGCTTTCTTT
CDR3aa: CASSLLWGPYEAFF
d_gene: NA
abundance: NA
j_gene: TRBJ1-1
len: 14
v_gene: TRBV27

CDR3nt: TGTGCCAGCAGCTTAGGGGGACACGCAAAAGAGACCCAGTACTTC
CDR3aa: CASSLGGHAKETQYF
d_gene: NA
abundance: once
j_gene: TRBJ2-5
len: 15
v_gene: TRBV7-7